Given below is one T cell receptor (beta chain) in context. The antigen remains undetermined. The data originate from a study of T-cell memory formation after mild COVID-19. TCRdb used MiXCR to reprocess the 5' RACE reads, holding one entry per CDR3 protein. The sample records over 450,000 distinct CDR3 sequences, around 20% being singletons. Overall study findings and caveats: Clones contracting day 15 to 85 were balanced CD4/CD8; later expanders leaned CD4+.

There are 16 residues in the CDR3. The V gene lost 0 bases and the J gene lost 3 bases, with 12 bases spanning the gap. Germline lookup yields CDR1 SGHAT and CDR2 FQNNGV. This receptor was obtained from an adult woman who had mild COVID-19 (a few samples of this study predate the infection). Cell type and time point are not known. Sequencing input: PBMCs or a T cell subset sorted from them (not recorded which). The chain uses TRBV11-2 and TRBJ2-1; D may be TRBD1 (6 bases). The CDR3 nucleotides read TGTGCCAGCAGCTTAGATGCAGGGGTCAGCTACAATGAGCAGTTCTTC. Residues: CASSLDAGVSYNEQFF.